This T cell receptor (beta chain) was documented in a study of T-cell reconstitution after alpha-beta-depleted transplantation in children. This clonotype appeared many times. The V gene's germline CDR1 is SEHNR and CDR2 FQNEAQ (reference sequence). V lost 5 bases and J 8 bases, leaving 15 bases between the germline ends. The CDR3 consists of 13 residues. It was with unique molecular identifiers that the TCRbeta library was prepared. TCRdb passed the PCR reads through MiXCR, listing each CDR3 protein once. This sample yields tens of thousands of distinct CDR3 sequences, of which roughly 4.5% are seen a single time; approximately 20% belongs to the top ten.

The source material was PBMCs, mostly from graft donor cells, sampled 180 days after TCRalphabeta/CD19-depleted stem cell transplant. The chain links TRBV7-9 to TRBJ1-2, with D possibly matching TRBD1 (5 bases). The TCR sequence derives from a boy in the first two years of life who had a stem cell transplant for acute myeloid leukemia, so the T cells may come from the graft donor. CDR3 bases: TGTGCCAGCAGCCCCAGGGCTTGGAAAGGCTACACCTTC. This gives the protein CASSPRAWKGYTF.